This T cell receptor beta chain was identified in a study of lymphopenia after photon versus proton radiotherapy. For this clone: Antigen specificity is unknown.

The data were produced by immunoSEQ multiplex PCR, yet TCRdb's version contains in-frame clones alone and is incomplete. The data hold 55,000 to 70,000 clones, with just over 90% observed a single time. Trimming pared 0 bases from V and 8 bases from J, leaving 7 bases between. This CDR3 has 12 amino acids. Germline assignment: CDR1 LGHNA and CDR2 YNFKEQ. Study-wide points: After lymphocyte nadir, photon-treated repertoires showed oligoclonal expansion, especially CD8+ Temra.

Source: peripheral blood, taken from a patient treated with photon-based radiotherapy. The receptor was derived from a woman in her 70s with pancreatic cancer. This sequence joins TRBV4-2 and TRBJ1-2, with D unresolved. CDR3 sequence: CASSQDGVGYTF. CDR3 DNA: TGTGCCAGCAGCCAAGATGGGGTAGGCTACACCTTC.